This T cell receptor (beta chain) was found in a study of shared clonotypes between healthy human individuals. The wider study: Each donor had three CD4 naive, three CD4 memory, two CD8 naive and one CD8 memory plate. General observations from the study: Sharing across several donors was seen in about 5% of naive CD4 clonotypes.

Profiling relied on immunoSEQ multiplex PCR, and the TCRdb table lists in-frame clones only, not all of them. Among under 1 million clones, roughly 96% were seen once, and the ten largest hold over 0.2%. Naive CD8 cells lacked CD45RO, underwent positive selection for CCR7 and left out terminally differentiated effector memory CD45RA+ cells. Comments on this clone: Its specificity is unknown.

This TCR came from a man younger than 45 in good health. The sample comprised naive CD8+ T cells sorted from blood.

The CDR3 sequence: CASSSFGEGETQYF. As DNA, the CDR3 is TGTGCCAGCAGCTCCTTTGGGGAAGGGGAGACCCAGTACTTC. J is TRBJ2-5 and V is TRBV7-2; D gene unclear. V dropped 4 bases and J dropped 5 bases, with 14 bases sitting between them. In germline, CDR1 is SGHTA, CDR2 FQGNSA. This CDR3 comprises 14 residues.